A single sample is the source of the 32 T cell receptor beta chains below, sequenced in a study of blood T cell repertoires in COVID-19. Generated by immunoSEQ multiplex PCR, the TCRdb table keeps only in-frame clones and is missing some. The sample contains about 78,000 clones, 90% of which appear only once. The sample was peripheral blood. The receptors stem from a woman aged 50 to 65 in a cohort sampled during active COVID-19.

The chain links TRBV29-1 to TRBJ2-7, with 9 bases that match TRBD1. The CDR3 consists of 15 residues. Trimming took 4 bases from V and 3 from J; bases not matched to a gene: 10. CDR1 is SQVTM, CDR2 ANQGSEA, per germline. The CDR3 region is CSVALRDRAFYEQYF. Here the CDR3 DNA reads TGCAGCGTTGCTCTCCGGGACAGGGCCTTCTACGAGCAGTACTTC.

The chain recombines TRBV19 with TRBJ1-1; TRBD1 is a possible D gene (5 bases). The CDR3 is made up of 16 amino acids. Trimming took off 9 bases at V and 0 bases at J, with 20 bases between the two ends. CDR1 and CDR2 (germline): LNHDA, SQIVND (reference sequence). As DNA, the CDR3 is TGTGCCAGCAGGCCTACCCGGGGGATCATGAACACTGAAGCTTTCTTT. Amino acid sequence: CASRPTRGIMNTEAFF.

The gene calls are TRBV18 and TRBJ2-1; 11 nucleotides line up with TRBD2. Germline CDR1 reads KGHSH; CDR2 reads LQKENI. V shed 6 bases and J 8 bases; nucleotides not matched to a gene: 12. The CDR3 totals 16 residues. The CDR3, as DNA: TGTGCCAGCTCCACCCAGGAGGTAGCGGGAGGGTATGAGCAGTTCTTC. This codes for CASSTQEVAGGYEQFF. The complete variable domain, with remaining parts taken from reference TRBV18 and TRBJ2-1, reads NAGVMQNPRHLVRRRGQEARLRCSPMKGHSHVYWYRQLPEEGLKFMVYLQKENIIDESGMPKERFSAEFPKEGPSILRIQQVVRGDSAAYFCASSTQEVAGGYEQFFGPGTRLTVL.

The chain recombines TRBV29-1 with TRBJ1-4; no clear D gene. V lost 6 bases and J 8 bases, leaving 13 bases between the germline ends. Germline CDR1 SQVTM, CDR2 ANQGSEA. The CDR3 has 12 residues. CDR3 DNA: TGCAGCGTCGGGATCCCAGGAGAAAAACTGTTTTTT. It specifies CSVGIPGEKLFF.

The V call is TRBV4-2, the J call TRBJ2-7; TRBD2 matches at 10 bases. V shed 0 bases, J shed 1 base, and the junction held 3 bases outside the gene matches. The CDR3 spans 16 residues. Germline V lookup: CDR1 LGHNA, CDR2 YNFKEQ. The CDR3 nucleotides read TGTGCCAGCAGCCAAGATCTAGCGGGAGAGTCCTACGAGCAGTACTTC. This sequence encodes CASSQDLAGESYEQYF.

The count of this clone is one. This rearrangement joins TRBV14 to TRBJ2-7; 10 bases fit TRBD1. V shed 4 bases and J 5 bases; nucleotides not matched to a gene: 8. Per the germline V gene, CDR1 is SGHDN and CDR2 is FVKESK. CDR3 length: 15 residues. The CDR3 region is CASSPRTGGKDEQYF. CDR3 coding DNA: TGTGCCAGCAGCCCCCGGACAGGGGGTAAGGACGAGCAGTACTTC.

The J gene is TRBJ1-2, the V gene TRBV5-1; 11 bases match TRBD1. The CDR3 has 12 amino acids. Germline values: CDR1 SGHRS, CDR2 YFSETQ. Trimming cost V 7 bases and J 8 bases; bases outside gene matches: 4. The DNA of the CDR3 is TGCGCCAGCGGACAGGGGGCAGGAGGCTACACCTTC. It is translated as CASGQGAGGYTF.

The chain links TRBV9 to TRBJ1-1; 8 positions match TRBD1. The CDR3 has 13 amino acids. Germline V gene sequence: CDR1 SGDLS, CDR2 YYNGEE. V lost 4 bases, J lost 5 bases, and 4 bases stayed unmatched. For the CDR3, the DNA is TGTGCCAGCAGCTTACAGGGGGAAACTGAAGCTTTCTTT. This translates into CASSLQGETEAFF.

The chain couples TRBV19 to TRBJ2-2; 7 bases align to TRBD2. V lost 7 bases, J lost 2 bases, and 7 bases stayed unmatched. There are 15 residues in the CDR3. CDR1 is LNHDA and CDR2 is SQIVND in the germline V gene (reference sequence). CDR3 coding DNA: TGTGCCAGTATCCAACCGGGACTAAACACCGGGGAGCTGTTTTTT. This encodes CASIQPGLNTGELFF.

This chain joins TRBV28 and TRBJ2-1; TRBD2 is a possible D gene (6 bases). The germline V and J ends were trimmed by 6 bases and 4 bases, with 13 bases remaining between them. The CDR3 is made up of 14 amino acids. Germline CDR1 is MDHEN and CDR2 is SYDVKM. CDR3 in amino acids: CASSWGDPYNEQFF. DNA of the CDR3: TGTGCCAGCAGCTGGGGGGACCCTTACAATGAGCAGTTCTTC.

The chain carries TRBV19 and TRBJ1-4, with no clear D. With 10 bases removed from V and 4 bases from J, the gap between germline ends came to 13 bases. CDR1 is LNHDA, CDR2 SQIVND, per germline (reference sequence). CDR3 size: 13 residues. CDR3 amino acids: CAISEQHNEKLFF. The CDR3 DNA is TGTGCCATCTCGGAGCAACATAATGAAAAACTGTTTTTT.

The gene calls are TRBV28 and TRBJ2-7; D possibly corresponds to TRBD2 (6 bases). CDR3 length equals 14 residues. Germline loops: CDR1 MDHEN, CDR2 SYDVKM. V was cut by 3 bases and J by 3 bases, with 12 bases left in between. The CDR3 protein is CASSLEGPLYEQYF. In DNA, the CDR3 is TGTGCCAGCAGTTTGGAGGGCCCCCTCTACGAGCAGTACTTC.

The V and J genes are TRBV5-6 and TRBJ2-5; 8 bases are shared with TRBD1. Germline loops: CDR1 SGHDT, CDR2 YYEEEE. With V trimmed by 1 base and J by 5 bases, 13 bases remained unmatched. The CDR3 sequence is 17 residues long. CDR3 nucleotide sequence: TGTGCCAGCAGCTTGTGGGGTTTGACAGGGGCGGGTGAGACCCAGTACTTC. This codes for CASSLWGLTGAGETQYF.

The CDR3 loop reads CASSSWGQVSSGNTIYF. In DNA form, the CDR3 reads TGTGCCAGCAGTTCCTGGGGACAGGTCAGCTCTGGAAACACCATATATTTT. The chain has TRBV28 and TRBJ1-3; TRBD1 matches 8 bases. Germline trimming cut 4 bases from V and 0 bases from J; bases unmatched to any gene: 8. The CDR3 is 17 amino acids. CDR1 MDHEN and CDR2 SYDVKM come from the germline V gene.

The chain employs TRBV6-6 and TRBJ1-1; the D gene is possibly TRBD1 (5 bases). The germline V gene has CDR1 MNHNY and CDR2 SVGAGI (reference sequence). V shed 4 bases and J shed 0 bases, with 15 bases lying between them. The CDR3 has 16 amino acids. The DNA for the CDR3 is TGTGCCAGCAGTTCGCCGACAGCCTCCATGAACACTGAAGCTTTCTTT. Its protein is CASSSPTASMNTEAFF.

In nucleotides, the CDR3 is TGTGCCAGCAGTGAAGGGTTAGCGGGAGCCGGGGAGCTGTTTTTT. This gives the protein CASSEGLAGAGELFF. The J gene is TRBJ2-2, the V gene TRBV25-1; 9 nucleotides match TRBD2. This CDR3 has 15 amino acids. The junction had 4 bases not matched to a gene; V was cut back by 2 bases and J by 6 bases. In germline, CDR1 is MGHDK, CDR2 SYGVNS.

J is TRBJ1-6 and V is TRBV28; TRBD1 aligns across 7 bases. The germline CDR1 and CDR2 sequences are MDHEN and SYDVKM. The CDR3 runs to 15 residues. Trimming at V came to 4 bases and at J to 5 bases, leaving 5 bases not matched to a gene. The CDR3 nucleotides are TGTGCCAGCAGTTCGCCACAGGGGAATAATTCACCCCTCCACTTT. Translation gives CASSSPQGNNSPLHF.

V and J are TRBV27 and TRBJ1-1; the D is unclear. V was pared by 7 bases and J by 1 base, with 10 bases between. From germline, CDR1 is MNHEY and CDR2 SMNVEV (reference sequence). CDR3 size: 13 residues. The CDR3 sequence is CASTTYPNTEAFF. CDR3 nucleotide sequence: TGTGCCAGCACCACATACCCGAACACTGAAGCTTTCTTT.

In this sample, this clone turned up once. The J gene is TRBJ2-7, the V gene TRBV28; D perhaps matches TRBD2 (6 bases). Germline V lookup: CDR1 MDHEN, CDR2 SYDVKM. The CDR3 is 12 amino acids. V lost 10 bases to trimming and J lost 2 bases, with 12 bases between them. The CDR3 protein is CATREPTYEQYF. CDR3 in DNA: TGTGCCACCCGGGAGCCTACCTACGAGCAGTACTTC. The whole variable domain, filled in from reference TRBV28 and TRBJ2-7, reads DVKVTQSSRYLVKRTGEKVFLECVQDMDHENMFWYRQDPGLGLRLIYFSYDVKMKEKGDIPEGYSVSREKKERFSLILESASTNQTSMYLCATREPTYEQYFGPGTRLTVT.

The chain recombines TRBV23-1 with TRBJ2-7, with 11 bases aligning to TRBD2. Being an ORF, TRBV23-1 has a function that is uncertain. J was trimmed by 0 bases and V by 2 bases; bases with no gene match: 12. There are 19 residues in the CDR3. This CDR3 reads CASSQPPGLAALGSYEQYF. The CDR3 nucleotides are TGCGCCAGCAGTCAACCACCGGGACTAGCGGCGCTTGGCTCCTACGAGCAGTACTTC.

This chain joins TRBV27 and TRBJ1-2; D perhaps matches TRBD1 (5 bases). The CDR3 is made up of 14 amino acids. V gave up 2 bases and J gave up 4 bases, with 11 bases separating them. Germline V gene sequence: CDR1 MNHEY, CDR2 SMNVEV (reference sequence). Here the CDR3 DNA reads TGTGCCAGCAGTTTACAGGGTAGCGGCTATGGCTACACCTTC. This translates into CASSLQGSGYGYTF.

V gene TRBV19 combines with J gene TRBJ2-4; 9 bases are shared with TRBD1. This CDR3 spans 18 amino acids. Germline V gives CDR1 LNHDA, CDR2 SQIVND (reference sequence). Trimming took 3 bases from V and 9 from J; bases not matched to a gene: 18. The CDR3 is CASSMRGLGQGLEVIQYF. The CDR3 region has the DNA TGTGCCAGTAGTATGAGAGGGTTGGGACAGGGTTTGGAAGTCATTCAGTACTTC.

This sequence joins TRBV5-1 and TRBJ2-7; 9 nucleotides line up with TRBD1. This CDR3 is built from 15 residues. Germline CDR1 and CDR2: SGHRS and YFSETQ. Germline trimming cut 2 bases from V and 0 bases from J; bases unmatched to any gene: 3. CDR3 amino acids: CASSLQGASSYEQYF. The CDR3 DNA is TGCGCCAGCAGCTTACAGGGGGCCAGCTCCTACGAGCAGTACTTC.

This clone was counted a single time. The chain has TRBV30 and TRBJ2-2; 7 bases line up with TRBD1. In germline, CDR1 is GTSNPN, CDR2 SVGIG (reference sequence). V lost 4 bases, J lost 3 bases, and 5 bases stayed unmatched. This CDR3 has 14 amino acids. CDR3 in DNA: TGTGCCTGGACCCGGACAGGATACACCGGGGAGCTGTTTTTT. Translated, it gives CAWTRTGYTGELFF.

The chain is built from TRBV19 and TRBJ2-5, with D tentatively TRBD2 (6 bases). There are 14 residues in the CDR3. In germline, CDR1 is LNHDA, CDR2 SQIVND (reference sequence). V gave up 7 bases and J gave up 4 bases, with 16 bases separating them. Here the CDR3 reads CASNPGRGGETQYF. In nucleotides, the CDR3 is TGTGCCAGTAACCCCGGGAGAGGAGGAGAGACCCAGTACTTC.

This chain connects TRBV7-6 to TRBJ2-1, with D uncertain. The CDR3 is 14 amino acids. Germline CDR1 SGHVS, CDR2 FNYEAQ. Trimming pared 5 bases from V and 10 bases from J, leaving 18 bases between. DNA of the CDR3: TGTGCCAGCAGCCTCAACTCGATGCCCCGGGAGCAGTTCTTC. Amino acids: CASSLNSMPREQFF.

The genes are TRBV10-3 and TRBJ2-7, with D possibly being TRBD2 (5 bases). The length of the CDR3 is 16 residues. V lost 0 bases and J lost 0, with 12 bases in between. Germline CDR1 ENHRY, CDR2 SYGVKD. CDR3 sequence reads: CAISESRDFSSYEQYF. The CDR3 DNA sequence: TGTGCCATCAGTGAGTCGAGGGATTTTAGCTCCTACGAGCAGTACTTC.

A word on this clone: Germline and junction disagree at one end, which may indicate a read error. This chain links TRBV7-8 with TRBJ2-3; maybe TRBD1 (7 bases). Germline V lookup: CDR1 SGHVS, CDR2 FQNEAQ. This CDR3 spans 16 amino acids. The CDR3 nucleotides are TGTGCCAGCAGCTTAGGCGGGACAGCGCGCACGGATACGCAGTATTTT. It specifies CASSLGGTARTDTQYF.

The chain carries TRBV5-4 and TRBJ2-7; TRBD2 might be the D (5 bases). Trimming stripped 1 base from V and 5 bases from J, with 10 bases between. The CDR3 is made up of 13 amino acids. Germline V CDR1 and CDR2: SGHNT, YYREEE (reference sequence). CDR3 DNA sequence: TGTGCCAGCAGCTTGAAAGGGAGCAACGAGCAGTACTTC. It encodes CASSLKGSNEQYF. The full variable domain, rest sourced from reference TRBV5-4 and TRBJ2-7, is ETGVTQSPTHLIKTRGQQVTLRCSSQSGHNTVSWYQQALGQGPQFIFQYYREEENGRGNFPPRFSGLQFPNYSSELNVNALELDDSALYLCASSLKGSNEQYFGPGTRLTVT.

The CDR3 DNA is TGTGCCACCAGTGATTTTACGACTAGCGGGGCTAATGAGCAGTTCTTC. Translating it yields CATSDFTTSGANEQFF. The rearrangement uses TRBV24-1 and TRBJ2-1; 11 bases are a match to TRBD2. CDR3 length: 16 amino acids. V lost 1 base to trimming and J lost 7 bases; unmatched junction nucleotides: 5. Germline V gives CDR1 KGHDR, CDR2 SFDVKD.

With respect to this clone: Other DNA sequences in this sample translate to the same CDR3. This chain joins TRBV7-9 and TRBJ2-3, with TRBD2 identical over 11 bases. CDR3 size: 15 residues. V lost 5 bases, J lost 3 bases, and 4 bases stayed unmatched. Germline V CDR1 and CDR2: SEHNR, FQNEAQ (reference sequence). This CDR3 reads CASSLTSGRTDTQYF. The CDR3 DNA is TGTGCCAGCAGCCTTACTAGCGGGAGAACAGATACGCAGTATTTT.

This clone has more than one count but fewer than ten. The V gene is TRBV6-5, the J gene TRBJ1-2, with TRBD1 matching over 7 bases. Germline values: CDR1 MNHEY, CDR2 SVGAGI. The CDR3 is 11 residues long. Losses at the gene ends were 6 bases for V and 8 bases for J; bases not matched to a gene: 3. The CDR3 is CASRTGFGYTF. The CDR3, as DNA: TGTGCCAGCAGGACAGGGTTCGGCTACACCTTC.